What follows are 27 T cell receptor beta chains derived from one specimen sequenced in a study of human T cells and chemical hapten exposure (TCRdb year 2021). The protocol used for the library was RACE. The sequencer listed for this sample is NextSeq 500. TCRdb reanalyzed the raw reads on its own, using fastp at Q25 for trimming and MiXCR for clone calling, and kept in-frame beta chains. Each CDR3 protein gets just one entry, which takes the most common genes and DNA from the rows behind it. Here the sample has around 120,000 distinct CDR3 sequences; 13% occur a single time. Around 2.8% of the sample rests with the top ten. The sample's time point label is to be understood as: pre-sensitization, week 0. What the treatment or condition label conveys for this sample: therapeutic diphenylcyclopropenone sensitization with weekly scalp DPC. The sequencing here drew on whole blood, taken in connection with sensitization to the hapten diphenylcyclopropenone (DPC). These receptors were collected from a woman aged 18-30 years with alopecia areata. Some clones in this sample may be carry-over from other donors' samples.

The rearrangement joins TRBV6-5 to TRBJ2-3, with 9 bases lining up with TRBD1. V dropped 4 bases and J dropped 1; count of bases not matched to a gene: 3. The CDR3 sequence is 15 residues long. Germline CDR1 reads MNHEY; CDR2 reads SVGAGI. The CDR3 protein is CASSSTGGGTDTQYF. In DNA, the CDR3 is TGTGCCAGCAGTTCCACAGGGGGCGGCACAGATACGCAGTATTTT.

This clonotype was counted between two and nine times. This sequence joins TRBV6-4 and TRBJ2-2; D is ambiguous. CDR1 is MRHNA, CDR2 SNTAGT, per germline. Trimming pared 0 bases from V and 4 bases from J, leaving 15 bases between. The CDR3 covers 17 residues. The CDR3 DNA is TGTGCCAGCAGTGACTCCACAGAGAGCACCCTCACCGGGGAGCTGTTTTTT. This codes for CASSDSTESTLTGELFF.

The table lists this clonotype with a few counts. The V call is TRBV20-1, the J call TRBJ2-3, with D perhaps given as TRBD1 or TRBD2 (5 bases each). Germline V CDR1 and CDR2: DFQATT, SNEGSKA (reference sequence). The CDR3 consists of 19 residues. The V end lost 0 bases, the J end lost 2 bases, and 24 bases lay between the germline ends. As DNA, the CDR3 is TGCAGTGCTAGAGACCTCGGGACGGCAGCCGGGGCAAACACAGATACGCAGTATTTT. This encodes CSARDLGTAAGANTDTQYF.

The chain uses TRBV12-3 or TRBV12-4 and TRBJ2-1; the D gene is possibly TRBD1 (6 bases). Trimming cost V 5 bases and J 0 bases, with 17 bases left between them. The CDR3 has 17 residues. CDR3 nucleotide sequence: TGTGCCAGCAGTCTCACTGGGGGCGCGAGCTCCTACAATGAGCAGTTCTTC. It encodes CASSLTGGASSYNEQFF.

The CDR3 sequence: CASSLDGGKPQHF. For the CDR3, the DNA is TGCGCCAGCAGCTTGGATGGCGGAAAGCCCCAGCATTTT. This chain joins TRBV5-1 and TRBJ1-5; D is unresolved. Per germline, CDR1 SGHRS and CDR2 YFSETQ. V lost 0 bases and J lost 8, with 9 bases in between. The CDR3 is 13 amino acids.

The chain combines TRBV5-1 with TRBJ2-3, with D possibly matching TRBD1 (5 bases). CDR1 and CDR2 (germline): SGHRS, YFSETQ. V lost 0 bases to trimming and J lost 4 bases, with 15 bases between them. The CDR3 has 16 residues. This chain's CDR3 is CASSLGGGPRPDTQYF. For the CDR3, the DNA is TGCGCCAGCAGCTTGGGGGGCGGACCCAGACCAGATACGCAGTATTTT.

The table lists this clonotype with a few counts. The gene calls are TRBV7-6 and TRBJ2-3; TRBD2 agrees at 8 bases. This CDR3 spans 15 amino acids. V shed 2 bases and J 3 bases; nucleotides not matched to a gene: 4. From germline, CDR1 is SGHVS and CDR2 FNYEAQ. CDR3 protein: CASSLYSGGTDTQYF. CDR3 sequence (DNA): TGTGCCAGCAGCTTATACAGCGGGGGTACAGATACGCAGTATTTT.

The chain recombines TRBV7-9 with TRBJ2-1, with 8 bases that match TRBD1. Germline values: CDR1 SEHNR, CDR2 FQNEAQ (reference sequence). The CDR3 covers 11 residues. The CDR3 DNA reads as TGTGCGGGACAGGACTACAATGAGCAGTTCTTC. Translating gives CAGQDYNEQFF.

The chain joins TRBV4-1 to TRBJ2-1, with D possibly TRBD2 on 7 matching bases. In germline, CDR1 is MGHRA, CDR2 YSYEKL. The CDR3 loop spans 17 amino acids. The germline V and J ends were trimmed by 1 base and 5 bases, with 18 bases remaining between them. CDR3 sequence: CASSQGRRGGLNNEQFF. CDR3 bases: TGCGCCAGCAGCCAAGGCCGTAGGGGGGGTCTCAACAATGAGCAGTTCTTC.

Only a few counts were recorded for this clonotype. This rearrangement joins TRBV6-4 to TRBJ1-5, with unresolved D. V lost 3 bases to trimming and J lost 2 bases, with 8 bases between them. The germline V gene encodes CDR1 MRHNA and CDR2 SNTAGT. CDR3 size: 14 residues. The CDR3 DNA is TGTGCCAGCAGTGAGGTGGCGGGCAATCAGCCCCAGCATTTT. Amino acids: CASSEVAGNQPQHF.

This clonotype was counted many times. V gene TRBV25-1 combines with J gene TRBJ2-5; D unclear. The ends were cut back, 7 bases at V and 5 bases at J, with 11 bases in the middle. The CDR3 is made up of 12 amino acids. The germline V gene encodes CDR1 MGHDK and CDR2 SYGVNS. In DNA, the CDR3 is TGTGCCAGCACCGACCGTGAGGAGACCCAGTACTTC. Amino acid sequence: CASTDREETQYF.

This clonotype was recorded a few times. The rearrangement joins TRBV10-1 to TRBJ2-7, with 8 bases lining up with TRBD1. Germline-derived CDR1 and CDR2 are WNHNN and SYGVQD (reference sequence). The CDR3 extends over 15 amino acids. Losses at the gene ends were 10 bases for V and 4 bases for J; bases not matched to a gene: 15. The chain's CDR3 is CANMVRRTGLYEQYF. CDR3 DNA: TGCGCCAACATGGTTCGTCGGACAGGGTTATACGAGCAGTACTTC.

This clonotype was counted a few times. The chain employs TRBV20-1 and TRBJ1-5; D gene ambiguous. The V end was cut by 3 bases, the J end by 4 bases, with 13 bases between. This CDR3 is 14 amino acids long. Looked up from germline, CDR1 is DFQATT and CDR2 is SNEGSKA (reference sequence). The CDR3 reads CSARVVKLNQPQHF. The CDR3 DNA sequence: TGCAGTGCTAGGGTCGTCAAACTAAATCAGCCCCAGCATTTT.

This clonotype came up a few times. In nucleotides, the CDR3 is TGTGCCAGCAGATCTAGCAGGGGGTCCTCCTACGAGCAGTACTTC. Translation gives CASRSSRGSSYEQYF. The chain combines TRBV28 with TRBJ2-7; 7 positions match TRBD1. There are 15 residues in the CDR3. Germline trimming cut 6 bases from V and 0 bases from J; bases unmatched to any gene: 8. Germline V lookup: CDR1 MDHEN, CDR2 SYDVKM.

This clonotype was counted a few times. This chain joins TRBV7-9 and TRBJ2-2; D perhaps matches TRBD2 (6 bases). Germline V lookup: CDR1 SEHNR, CDR2 FQNEAQ (reference sequence). Trimming left V 3 bases short and J 6 bases short, with 11 bases between. This CDR3 comprises 14 residues. CDR3 in amino acids: CASSFPGVAGELFF. CDR3 sequence (DNA): TGTGCCAGCAGCTTTCCGGGGGTAGCCGGGGAGCTGTTTTTT.

In the case of this clonotype: A much larger clone differs from this one at a single base, so this may be a read error. The chain has TRBV6-5 and TRBJ1-3, with no clear D. CDR1 MNHEY and CDR2 SVGAGI come from the germline V gene. The CDR3 runs 13 residues. CDR3 protein: CASSPNSGSTIYF. CDR3 DNA: TGTGCCAGCAGCCCTAACTCTGGAAGCACCATATATTTT.

This clonotype was recorded at least ten times. The chain combines TRBV19 with TRBJ2-7, with unresolved D. The germline CDR1 and CDR2 sequences are LNHDA and SQIVND (reference sequence). The V end lost 5 bases, the J end lost 0 bases, and 11 bases lay between the germline ends. The CDR3 runs 14 residues. The CDR3 loop is CASSPDGDSYEQYF. The CDR3 DNA follows: TGTGCCAGTAGTCCGGACGGAGACTCCTACGAGCAGTACTTC.

V gene TRBV4-3 combines with J gene TRBJ1-1; tentative D call: TRBD1 (6 bases). Deletions cut 0 bases from V and 7 bases from J, with 15 bases between. The CDR3 is 15 residues long. Per germline, CDR1 LGHNA and CDR2 YSLEER. The CDR3: CASSQDFQGNYEAFF. In DNA, the CDR3 is TGCGCCAGCAGCCAAGACTTTCAGGGGAACTATGAAGCTTTCTTT.

The V gene is TRBV2, the J gene TRBJ1-2; D is undetermined. The CDR3 runs to 15 residues. The V gene's germline CDR1 is SNHLY and CDR2 FYNNEI. The germline V and J ends were trimmed by 3 bases and 4 bases, with 15 bases remaining between them. CDR3 region: CASSERARGSYGYTF. In DNA form, the CDR3 reads TGTGCCAGCAGTGAGCGGGCAAGAGGTAGCTATGGCTACACCTTC.

The genes are TRBV6-2 or TRBV6-3 and TRBJ2-3, with TRBD1 identical over 7 bases. The CDR3 has 14 residues. In germline, CDR1 is MNHEY, CDR2 SVGEGT. V shed 0 bases, J shed 4 bases, and the junction held 1 base outside the gene matches. In DNA form, the CDR3 reads TGTGCCAGCAGTTACTCACAGGGGCCAGATACGCAGTATTTT. It is translated as CASSYSQGPDTQYF.

This clonotype was picked up many times. The chain combines TRBV6-2 or TRBV6-3 with TRBJ2-1, with a possible D match to TRBD1 (6 bases). The V gene lost 5 bases and the J gene lost 0 bases, with 14 bases spanning the gap. CDR3 length equals 16 residues. CDR1 and CDR2 from the germline V gene are MNHEY and SVGEGT. Written as DNA, the CDR3 is TGTGCCAGCAGTGGCCCCAGGGGCCTCTCCTACAATGAGCAGTTCTTC. It is translated as CASSGPRGLSYNEQFF.

J is TRBJ2-3 and V is TRBV20-1; D is perhaps TRBD1 (6 bases). This CDR3 region has 13 residues. Germline V gene lookup returns CDR1 DFQATT and CDR2 SNEGSKA (reference sequence). V was trimmed by 4 bases and J by 2 bases, leaving 10 bases between them. Written as DNA, the CDR3 is TGCAGTGCTATACAGGGAAACACAGATACGCAGTATTTT. The encoded protein is CSAIQGNTDTQYF.

This clonotype was seen a few times. This chain uses TRBV7-9 with TRBJ1-4; D might be TRBD1 (6 bases). Germline V gene data show CDR1 as SEHNR and CDR2 as FQNEAQ (reference sequence). V was clipped by 3 bases and J by 7 bases, with 12 bases between them. The CDR3 length is 14 residues. CDR3 loop: CASSFKGGGEKLFF. The CDR3 bases are TGTGCCAGCAGCTTCAAGGGGGGTGGTGAAAAACTGTTTTTT.

This clonotype was found a few times. The V gene is TRBV6-5, the J gene TRBJ2-7, with 9 bases fitting TRBD1. V gave up 1 base and J gave up 2 bases; unmatched junction bases: 3. Germline V gene data show CDR1 as MNHEY and CDR2 as SVGAGI. This CDR3 is built from 15 residues. Here the CDR3 DNA reads TGTGCCAGCAGTTACTGGGGACAGGGCGCCTACGAGCAGTACTTC. Protein sequence: CASSYWGQGAYEQYF.

This sequence joins TRBV18 and TRBJ2-1, with 10 bases matching TRBD2. CDR1 is KGHSH, CDR2 LQKENI, per germline. CDR3 length equals 15 residues. J lost 9 bases, V lost 0 bases, and 5 bases had no gene match. The CDR3 loop is CASSPPSGGASEQFF. CDR3 coding DNA: TGTGCCAGCTCACCACCGAGCGGGGGGGCGAGTGAGCAGTTCTTC.

This clonotype was detected ten times or more. The chain couples TRBV6-6 to TRBJ2-1; 11 bases line up with TRBD2. CDR3 length: 17 amino acids. The V and J ends lost 1 base and 10 bases, in that order; junction bases with no gene match: 12. CDR1 is MNHNY and CDR2 is SVGAGI in the germline V gene (reference sequence). CDR3 protein: CASSYYLAGGYQGEQFF. The CDR3 DNA reads as TGTGCCAGCAGTTACTATCTAGCGGGGGGCTACCAAGGAGAGCAGTTCTTC.

The chain joins TRBV6-2 or TRBV6-3 to TRBJ2-1, with a weak D call TRBD1 (6 bases). Germline CDR1 and CDR2: MNHEY and SVGEGT. The V end lost 6 bases, the J end lost 1 base, and 10 bases lay between the germline ends. The CDR3 runs 14 residues. The CDR3 here is CASSIRGSYNEQFF. The CDR3 DNA reads as TGTGCCAGCAGCATCAGGGGTTCCTACAATGAGCAGTTCTTC.